This T cell receptor (beta chain) was captured by sequencing in a study of Ad26.COV2.S vaccination and SARS-CoV-2 variants (dated by TCRdb to the early 2020s). In the study overall: Donors in the vaccine arm were drawn from COV1001, a multicentre, randomized, double-blind, placebo-controlled phase I-IIa trial testing Ad26.COV2.S in healthy adults. Dosing of Ad26.COV2.S was intramuscular, at either 5x10^10 or 1x10^11 viral particles, delivered as one shot or as two shots spaced 56 days apart. Investigators remained blinded to trial group allocation during experiments and outcome assessment. The TCR-sequenced set comprised about 32 samples: around 20 Ad26.COV2.S vaccine recipients, 5 placebo recipients and 8 SARS-CoV-2 convalescent individuals. Trial participants were randomized into five groups of five: low-dose or high-dose Ad26.COV2.S given once or twice, or placebo on both occasions. The specificity and breadth of SARS-CoV-2-reactive T cell receptors after Ad26.COV2.S vaccination were assessed by TCRbeta repertoire sequencing. Here is what the overall study found, with its caveats: Comparable non-spike TCR breadth was observed between vaccine and placebo recipients, consistent with only spike being contained in the vaccine. Substantial breadth of spike-specific CD8+ and CD4+ T cell responses was reported after vaccination. Comparing responses between vaccine doses or regimens was not something the study was powered to do. Ad26.COV2.S recipients had higher spike-specific TCR breadth than placebo recipients (P = 0.0014). It was noted by the authors that total T cell responses may have been underestimated by the TCR breadth and depth analyses.

The immunoSEQ Assay was the method used to sequence TCRbeta CDR3 regions. After extraction, genomic DNA underwent amplification by bias-controlled multiplex PCR, followed by high-throughput sequencing. In the authors' own workflow: To quantify the absolute abundance of each unique TCRbeta CDR3 region, sequences were collapsed and filtered. T cell fraction was estimated by normalizing TCRbeta template counts to usable DNA, which was measured by amplifying reference genes present in all nucleated cells. Repertoire TCRs were annotated as SARS-CoV-2-specific when V gene, CDR3 amino acid sequence and J gene were exactly matched to a known reactive TCR set. MIRA supplied the reference SARS-CoV-2 TCR set, which was filtered for enrichment in COVID-19-positive ImmuneCODE repertoires so that public or cross-reactive TCRs were removed. Using the MIRA antigens, annotated TCRs were further analysed by specific ORF or by position within an ORF. Breadth was defined as the number of annotated unique rearrangements divided by the total number of unique productive rearrangements, and depth was defined as the summed frequency of the annotated unique rearrangements. Two-sided Wilcoxon rank-sum tests were used to compare TCR breadth between groups. TCRdb retrieved this table from immuneACCESS and kept in-frame rearrangements only. Not all clones are present; in checked studies, unresolved V genes account for under half, and no reason is known for the remainder. Clone size and the V and J calls come from that table; the DNA yielded D and trimming. Counted in this sample were over 400,000 clones; 90% of them appeared once. Of the sample, 4.3% is held by the ten largest clones.

In regard to this clone: Its antigen remains unidentified. Base qualities are not provided; no much larger clone lies one nucleotide away.

The sample's treatment or condition, from its label and the paper: around 19 received Ad26.COV2.S at low or high dose, single or two shots; about 5 received placebo; per-sample allocation not given. Repertoires of vaccine and placebo recipients were sequenced from samples taken on day 63 after the first injection. In Cohort 1b, some 25 adults aged 18-55 years were enrolled at a single site in Boston, USA, between 29 July and 7 August 2020. Ad26.COV2.S was a replication-incompetent adenovirus type 26 vector that expressed a prefusion-stabilized SARS-CoV-2 spike protein derived from the original Wuhan strain. Compared with germline, V lacks 0 bases and J lacks 0 bases; bases without a gene match: 5. There are 18 amino acids in the CDR3, from cysteine to phenylalanine inclusive. The retained sequence is limited to the CDR3, 54 bases, with the frame set at the first base. The germline V gene yields LGHNA for CDR1 and YNFKEQ for CDR2.

This specimen consisted of peripheral blood, obtained in a trial of Ad26.COV2.S vaccine versus placebo. This clonotype originated in a person aged 18 to 59 who received the Ad26.COV2.S COVID-19 vaccine or a placebo. Recombination connected TRBV4-2 to TRBJ2-3; TRBD2 aligns with 11 central bases. The nucleotide sequence is given as TGTGCCAGCAGCCAAGAACGAGGACTAGCGGGCAGCACAGATACGCAGTATTTT. Its protein is CASSQERGLAGSTDTQYF.